These T cell receptor beta chains were read from a single sample in a study of blood T cells in healthy people across ages. TCRdb analysed the 5' RACE reads with MiXCR anew, one entry per CDR3 protein. Of over 950,000 distinct CDR3 sequences in the sample, roughly 47% were seen once. What was sequenced was blood. These receptors were taken from a woman in her sixties in good health. The CDR3 runs from the conserved cysteine through the conserved F or W. A D gene is named only where the DNA matches it firmly. Clone size is not always given. Where it is, it says once, few, many or a class for expanded clones.

abundance: few; d_gene: TRBD1; j_gene: TRBJ2-7; v_gene: TRBV7-2; CDR3aa: CASSLATGTGSYEQYF; CDR3nt: TGTGCCAGCAGCTTAGCGACGGGGACAGGGTCGTACGAGCAGTACTTC
abundance: .; d_gene: TRBD2; j_gene: TRBJ2-3; v_gene: TRBV7-3; CDR3aa: CASSLRGSGLAVITDTQYF; CDR3nt: TGTGCCAGCAGCTTAAGAGGGTCCGGGCTAGCGGTAATCACAGATACGCAGTATTTT
abundance: .; d_gene: TRBD1; j_gene: TRBJ1-1; v_gene: TRBV24-1; CDR3aa: CATSATGAKAFF; CDR3nt: TGTGCCACCAGTGCGACAGGGGCAAAAGCTTTCTTT
abundance: .; d_gene: TRBD2; j_gene: TRBJ2-7; v_gene: TRBV5-6; CDR3aa: CASRSGLAGPEQYF; CDR3nt: TGTGCCAGCAGATCGGGACTAGCGGGACCCGAGCAGTACTTC
abundance: .; d_gene: .; j_gene: TRBJ1-2; v_gene: TRBV28; CDR3aa: CASLRGGDYGYTF; CDR3nt: TGTGCCAGCCTCCGGGGTGGCGATTACGGCTACACCTTC
abundance: .; d_gene: .; j_gene: TRBJ2-1; v_gene: TRBV20-1; CDR3aa: CSAPRFYNEQFF; CDR3nt: TGCAGTGCTCCAAGATTCTACAATGAGCAGTTCTTC
abundance: .; d_gene: .; j_gene: TRBJ2-3; v_gene: TRBV15; CDR3aa: CATIPEIRPFTDTQYF; CDR3nt: TGTGCCACCATCCCAGAGATACGGCCCTTCACAGATACGCAGTATTTT
abundance: .; d_gene: TRBD1; j_gene: TRBJ2-5; v_gene: TRBV7-8; CDR3aa: CASDHRGLRSNEQYF; CDR3nt: TGTGCCAGCGATCACAGGGGGCTAAGGAGTAATGAGCAGTACTTC
abundance: few; d_gene: .; j_gene: TRBJ2-7; v_gene: TRBV6-2/TRBV6-3; CDR3aa: CASSYEASSYYEQYF; CDR3nt: TGTGCCAGCAGTTATGAAGCTAGCAGCTACTACGAGCAGTACTTC
abundance: once; d_gene: .; j_gene: TRBJ1-2; v_gene: TRBV2; CDR3aa: CASSPKYTF; CDR3nt: TGTGCCAGCTCCCCTAAATACACCTTC
abundance: .; d_gene: TRBD2; j_gene: TRBJ2-1; v_gene: TRBV7-2; CDR3aa: CASSLKSAGGRVEQFF; CDR3nt: TGTGCCAGCAGCTTAAAGTCAGCGGGAGGTCGAGTTGAGCAGTTCTTC
abundance: .; d_gene: .; j_gene: TRBJ1-4; v_gene: TRBV7-2; CDR3aa: CASSLRPSSPTNEKLFF; CDR3nt: TGTGCCAGCAGCCTTCGGCCCTCCAGCCCAACTAATGAAAAACTGTTTTTT
abundance: few; d_gene: .; j_gene: TRBJ2-4; v_gene: TRBV21-1; CDR3aa: CASSIPGPRNIQYF; CDR3nt: TGTGCCAGCAGCATACCGGGCCCTAGGAACATTCAGTACTTC
abundance: few; d_gene: TRBD1; j_gene: TRBJ1-2; v_gene: TRBV4-1; CDR3aa: CASSHLQGLDYGYTF; CDR3nt: TGCGCCAGCAGCCACCTACAGGGGTTGGACTATGGCTACACCTTC
abundance: few; d_gene: TRBD2; j_gene: TRBJ2-5; v_gene: TRBV29-1; CDR3aa: CSVVVLAGVQETQYF; CDR3nt: TGCAGCGTTGTGGTCCTAGCGGGAGTACAAGAGACCCAGTACTTC
abundance: .; d_gene: .; j_gene: TRBJ2-7; v_gene: TRBV20-1; CDR3aa: CSAESAAPYEQYF; CDR3nt: TGCAGTGCCGAGTCGGCAGCGCCCTACGAGCAGTACTTC
abundance: .; d_gene: .; j_gene: TRBJ2-1; v_gene: TRBV5-1; CDR3aa: CASSLEGSGVNEQFF; CDR3nt: TGCGCCAGCAGCTTGGAAGGGTCGGGTGTCAATGAGCAGTTCTTC
abundance: few; d_gene: TRBD1; j_gene: TRBJ2-7; v_gene: TRBV7-2; CDR3aa: CASTVTGERREQYF; CDR3nt: TGTGCCAGCACCGTGACAGGGGAGAGGCGCGAGCAGTACTTC
abundance: .; d_gene: .; j_gene: TRBJ2-3; v_gene: TRBV29-1; CDR3aa: CSVFENTQYF; CDR3nt: TGCAGCGTTTTCGAAAATACGCAGTATTTT
abundance: few; d_gene: .; j_gene: TRBJ2-1; v_gene: TRBV20-1; CDR3aa: CSAARDHWRDNEQFF; CDR3nt: TGCAGTGCTGCCCGGGACCACTGGAGGGACAATGAGCAGTTCTTC
abundance: few; d_gene: .; j_gene: TRBJ2-5; v_gene: TRBV10-3; CDR3aa: CAITERLQETQYF; CDR3nt: TGTGCCATCACCGAGAGGCTCCAAGAGACCCAGTACTTC
abundance: .; d_gene: TRBD2; j_gene: TRBJ2-5; v_gene: TRBV4-2; CDR3aa: CASSPVMREDYNEQYF; CDR3nt: TGTGCCAGCAGCCCTGTCATGCGGGAGGACTACAATGAGCAGTACTTC
abundance: .; d_gene: .; j_gene: TRBJ1-2; v_gene: TRBV20-1; CDR3aa: CSAAKRGRNGYTF; CDR3nt: TGCAGTGCTGCGAAAAGGGGTAGGAATGGCTACACCTTC
abundance: .; d_gene: .; j_gene: TRBJ1-4; v_gene: TRBV2; CDR3aa: CASSAQKNEKLFF; CDR3nt: TGTGCCAGCAGTGCACAGAAGAATGAAAAACTGTTTTTT
abundance: .; d_gene: .; j_gene: TRBJ1-1; v_gene: TRBV29-1; CDR3aa: CSVAATAGSTEAFF; CDR3nt: TGCAGCGTTGCGGCAACTGCGGGGAGCACTGAAGCTTTCTTT
abundance: few; d_gene: TRBD2; j_gene: TRBJ2-1; v_gene: TRBV20-1; CDR3aa: CSASGLAGGEQFF; CDR3nt: TGCAGTGCTTCGGGACTAGCGGGAGGTGAGCAGTTCTTC
abundance: .; d_gene: TRBD2; j_gene: TRBJ2-1; v_gene: TRBV14; CDR3aa: CASSQEGPLAGYNEQFF; CDR3nt: TGTGCCAGCAGCCAAGAAGGGCCCCTAGCGGGGTACAATGAGCAGTTCTTC